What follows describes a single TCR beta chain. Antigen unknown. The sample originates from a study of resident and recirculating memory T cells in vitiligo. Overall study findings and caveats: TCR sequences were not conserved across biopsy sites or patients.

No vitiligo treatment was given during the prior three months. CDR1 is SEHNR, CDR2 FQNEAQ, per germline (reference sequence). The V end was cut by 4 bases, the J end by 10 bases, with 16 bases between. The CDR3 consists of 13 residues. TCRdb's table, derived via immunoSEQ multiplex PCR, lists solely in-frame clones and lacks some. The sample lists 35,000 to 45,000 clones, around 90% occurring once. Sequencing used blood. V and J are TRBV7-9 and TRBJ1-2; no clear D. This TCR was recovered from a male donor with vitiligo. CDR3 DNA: TGTGCCAGCAGCTCTTCGGGGATCGGCGACTACACCTTC. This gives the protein CASSSSGIGDYTF.